Below are 10 T cell receptor beta chains sequenced from a single sample in a study of blood T cells in healthy people across ages. A second 7 to 11 cycle PCR used barcoded and J-beta primers. TCRdb re-called the 5' RACE reads through MiXCR, storing one row per CDR3 protein. The data show 540,000 or so distinct CDR3 sequences, with 40% to 50% seen just once and about 26% held by the top ten. The sequenced sample consisted of blood. The source is an elderly man in good health.

This clonotype was counted only a few times. The chain employs TRBV10-3 and TRBJ2-5; D could derive from TRBD1 or TRBD2 (5 bases each). Germline CDR1 and CDR2: ENHRY and SYGVKD. The CDR3 is made up of 12 amino acids. V was clipped by 11 bases and J by 5 bases, with 15 bases between them. Here the CDR3 reads CASGPEGETQYF. Written as DNA, the CDR3 is TGTGCCTCGGGCCCAGAGGGGGAGACCCAGTACTTC.

The gene calls are TRBV4-3 and TRBJ2-4; D uncertain. The end of the DNA fits TRBJ2-5 better, so the J call may be wrong. The CDR3 length is 15 residues. Germline loops: CDR1 LGHNA, CDR2 YSLEER. The CDR3 nucleotides read TGCGCCAGCAGCCAAGATGAGGCTTCCCCCTGGACCCAGTACTTC. It yields the protein CASSQDEASPWTQYF.

As concerns this clonotype: Since a much larger clone is just one base distant, this may be a read error. The chain has TRBV10-3 and TRBJ2-5, with no clear D. Germline V gene sequence: CDR1 ENHRY, CDR2 SYGVKD. Trimming cost V 4 bases and J 11 bases, with 20 bases left between them. The CDR3 runs to 14 residues. This CDR3 reads CAISAAGQYNEQYF. CDR3 nucleotides: TGTGCCATCAGTGCTGCAGGCCAATACAATGAGCAGTACTTC.

As DNA, the CDR3 is TGTGCCAGCTCACCACCACAGGGGGCTGCCTACGAGCAGTACTTC. Its protein product is CASSPPQGAAYEQYF. The chain carries TRBV18 and TRBJ2-7; 9 bases map to TRBD1. The CDR3 covers 15 residues. The germline gives CDR1 KGHSH, CDR2 LQKENI. V was clipped by 0 bases and J by 2 bases; unmatched bases: 2.

The chain uses TRBV7-2 and TRBJ2-1, with TRBD2 as a possible D gene (6 bases). V lost 5 bases and J 4 bases, leaving 15 bases between the germline ends. Germline CDR1 reads SGHTA; CDR2 reads FQGNSA. The CDR3 is 15 residues long. CDR3 in DNA: TGTGCCAGCAGCCCGGGACTTTGGGGATACAATGAGCAGTTCTTC. As protein: CASSPGLWGYNEQFF.

The rearrangement uses TRBV20-1 and TRBJ1-2; D is possibly TRBD1 (6 bases). V shed 3 bases and J shed 2 bases, with 10 bases lying between them. CDR1 and CDR2 (germline): DFQATT, SNEGSKA (reference sequence). The CDR3 is made up of 13 amino acids. For the CDR3, the DNA is TGCAGTGCTAGCGGACAGTCCAACTATGGCTACACCTTC. Protein: CSASGQSNYGYTF.

This rearrangement joins TRBV7-2 to TRBJ1-4, with D tentatively TRBD1 (6 bases). Per the germline V gene, CDR1 is SGHTA and CDR2 is FQGNSA. V was pared by 5 bases and J by 8 bases, with 18 bases between. This CDR3 has 15 residues. CDR3 amino acids: CASSMGGGVGEKLFF. As DNA, the CDR3 is TGTGCCAGCAGCATGGGGGGCGGGGTCGGAGAAAAACTGTTTTTT. The full variable domain, its missing parts supplied by reference TRBV7-2 and TRBJ1-4, is GAGVSQSPSNKVTEKGKDVELRCDPISGHTALYWYRQSLGQGLEFLIYFQGNSAPDKSGLPSDRFSAERTGGSVSTLTIQRTQQEDSAVYLCASSMGGGVGEKLFFGSGTQLSVL.

This clonotype was recorded many times. The genes are TRBV6-5 and TRBJ1-6; 9 bases fit TRBD1. The CDR3 is 15 amino acids. The junction had 3 bases not matched to a gene; V was cut back by 0 bases and J by 9 bases. CDR1 is MNHEY, CDR2 SVGAGI, per germline. The CDR3 is CASSYSKTGGSPLHF. CDR3 sequence (DNA): TGTGCCAGCAGTTACTCGAAGACAGGGGGTTCACCCCTCCACTTT.

The chain carries TRBV7-2 and TRBJ2-2; perhaps TRBD2 as D (7 bases). The CDR3 totals 16 residues. V dropped 5 bases and J dropped 1 base, with 14 bases sitting between them. Germline loops: CDR1 SGHTA, CDR2 FQGNSA. The CDR3 DNA follows: TGTGCCAGCAGCGGGGGGGCTATAAGGAACACCGGGGAGCTGTTTTTT. Its translation: CASSGGAIRNTGELFF.

The table lists this clonotype with a few counts. The rearrangement links TRBV20-1 to TRBJ2-2, with D uncertain. Germline values: CDR1 DFQATT, CDR2 SNEGSKA (reference sequence). V lost 4 bases, J lost 3 bases, and 9 bases lay in between. This CDR3 region has 13 residues. CDR3 DNA sequence: TGCAGTGCTAATGTCCCCTACACCGGGGAGCTGTTTTTT. This translates into CSANVPYTGELFF.